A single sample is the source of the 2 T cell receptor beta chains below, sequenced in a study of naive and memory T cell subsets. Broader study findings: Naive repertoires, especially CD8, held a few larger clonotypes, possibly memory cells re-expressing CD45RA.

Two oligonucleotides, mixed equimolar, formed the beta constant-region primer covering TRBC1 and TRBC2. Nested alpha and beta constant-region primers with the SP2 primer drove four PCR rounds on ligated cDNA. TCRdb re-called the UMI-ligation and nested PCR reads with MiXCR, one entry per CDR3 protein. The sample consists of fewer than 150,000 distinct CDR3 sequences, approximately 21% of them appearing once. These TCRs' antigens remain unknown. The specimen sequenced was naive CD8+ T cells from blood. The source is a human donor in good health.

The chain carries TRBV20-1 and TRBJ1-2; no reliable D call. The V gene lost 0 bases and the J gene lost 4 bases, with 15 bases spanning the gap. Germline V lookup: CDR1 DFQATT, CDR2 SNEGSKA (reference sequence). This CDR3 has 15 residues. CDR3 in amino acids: CSARDGRGRSYGYTF. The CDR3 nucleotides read TGCAGTGCTAGAGATGGGCGAGGTCGTTCCTATGGCTACACCTTC.

The CDR3 spells CASSLESALETQYF. The CDR3 bases are TGTGCCAGCAGCTTAGAGTCCGCCCTCGAGACCCAGTACTTC. V gene TRBV7-8 combines with J gene TRBJ2-5; D not certain. CDR1 is SGHVS, CDR2 FQNEAQ, per germline. The CDR3 length is 14 residues. V was shortened by 1 base and J by 5 bases, with 11 bases between the two germline ends.